A selection of T cell receptor beta chains follows, all from one sample in a study of T cell changes during pregnancy in multiple sclerosis. Clones were read by immunoSEQ multiplex PCR, and TCRdb kept only the in-frame ones, dropping some. This sample has approximately 100,000 clones, with roughly 92% found just once. The input for sequencing was peripheral blood, taken after pregnancy. These receptor sequences come from a female donor with multiple sclerosis, enrolled in a pregnancy study. Each CDR3 is given with its conserved first and last residue. D genes are given only for firm matches. Expanded clones are given a class, and other clones once, few, many or no size at all.

d_call j_call v_call clone_size cdr3_nt cdr3_aa
TRBD1 TRBJ1-1 TRBV30 once TGTGCCTGGACCGGGCAGGGGGGCACTGAAGCTTTCTTT CAWTGQGGTEAFF
- TRBJ2-2 TRBV5-1 - TGCGCCAGCTCACGGGACATTAACACCGGGGAGCTGTTTTTT CASSRDINTGELFF
- TRBJ2-2 TRBV5-1 - TGCGCCAGCAGCTTAGGAAGCGACACCGGGGAGCTGTTTTTT CASSLGSDTGELFF
TRBD1 TRBJ1-1 TRBV6-5 - TGTGCCAGCAGTTACCAGGGGGCCCTAGGCGGTTTCTTT CASSYQGALGGFF
- TRBJ1-2 TRBV19 - TGTGCCAGTAGTACCCCGACAGCAGGAGACTATGGCTACACCTTC CASSTPTAGDYGYTF
TRBD1 TRBJ1-1 TRBV19 - TGTGCCAGTAGTATAGATCAGACAGGGAGCGACACTGAAGCTTTCTTT CASSIDQTGSDTEAFF
TRBD1 TRBJ2-3 TRBV5-4 - TGTGCCAGCAGCGCTAACAGGGGTCTGAGCACAGATACGCAGTATTTT CASSANRGLSTDTQYF
- TRBJ1-1 TRBV7-2 - TGTGCCAGCAGCTTAGGTGGGGCAGAAGCTTTCTTT CASSLGGAEAFF
TRBD2 TRBJ2-6 TRBV5-4 - TGTGCCAGCAGCTTAAGCTTTCTAGCGGGAGGGGCTGGGGCCAACGTCCTGACTTTC CASSLSFLAGGAGANVLTF
TRBD1 TRBJ1-5 TRBV19 - TGTGCCAGTAGCCGGACAGGGAGGTATCAGCCCCAGCATTTT CASSRTGRYQPQHF
TRBD2 TRBJ2-1 TRBV7-6 few TGTGCCAGCAGTAAAGCGGGAGCCCGCAATGAGCAGTTCTTC CASSKAGARNEQFF